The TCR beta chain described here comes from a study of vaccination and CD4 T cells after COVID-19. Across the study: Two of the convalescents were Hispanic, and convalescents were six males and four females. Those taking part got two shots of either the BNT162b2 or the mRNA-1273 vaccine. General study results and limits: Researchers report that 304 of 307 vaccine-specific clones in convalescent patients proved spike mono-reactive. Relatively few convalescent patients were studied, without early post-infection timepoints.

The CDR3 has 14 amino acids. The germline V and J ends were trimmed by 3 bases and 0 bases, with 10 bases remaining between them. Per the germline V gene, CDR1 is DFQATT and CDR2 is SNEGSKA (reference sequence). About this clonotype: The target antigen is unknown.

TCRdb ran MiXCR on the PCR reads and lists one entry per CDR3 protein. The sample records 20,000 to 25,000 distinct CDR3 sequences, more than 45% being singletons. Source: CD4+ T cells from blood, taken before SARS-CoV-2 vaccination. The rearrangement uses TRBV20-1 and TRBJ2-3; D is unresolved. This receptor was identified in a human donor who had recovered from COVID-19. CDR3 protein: CSASSASSTDTQYF. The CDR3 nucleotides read TGCAGTGCTAGTTCAGCTTCTAGCACAGATACGCAGTATTTT.